This TCR beta chain derives from a study of blood T cell repertoires in COVID-19. The V gene's germline CDR1 is SGHNT and CDR2 YYREEE (reference sequence). This CDR3 spans 15 amino acids. V was shortened by 4 bases and J by 4 bases, with 14 bases between the two germline ends. Libraries were prepared by immunoSEQ multiplex PCR; TCRdb keeps only in-frame clonotypes and omits some of them. The table includes 95,000 to 150,000 clones, roughly 74% detected once. The sequencing input was peripheral blood. The clonotype comes from a man aged 60 to 69 with acute or convalescent COVID-19. This chain uses TRBV5-4 with TRBJ2-2; D perhaps matches TRBD1 (6 bases). This CDR3 is CASSARPQGTGELFF. Written as DNA, the CDR3 is TGTGCCAGCAGCGCTAGACCACAGGGCACCGGGGAGCTGTTTTTT.